A single TCR beta chain is shown here with its context. The data are from a study of T cells in Graves' hyperthyroidism and ophthalmopathy. Amplification of TCR beta CDR3 regions used RNA as the template. HTBI primers drove first-round RT-PCR of the TCR CDR3. TCRdb reprocessed the multiplex PCR reads via MiXCR and lists one record per CDR3 protein. The sample includes about 350,000 distinct CDR3 sequences, 14% of them seen just once. This CDR3 region has 13 residues. Deletions cut 4 bases from V and 7 bases from J, with 14 bases between. CDR1 SGHTS and CDR2 YDEGEE come from the germline V gene. The clonotype comes from a woman in her 30s with Graves' hyperthyroidism. Material for sequencing was blood. V gene TRBV5-8 combines with J gene TRBJ1-2, with D perhaps matching TRBD1 (5 bases). CDR3 sequence (DNA): TGTGCCAGCAGCCGGGACGGGCTCGCTGGCTACACCTTC. Protein product: CASSRDGLAGYTF.